This TCR beta chain originates from a study of T cell responses to AZD1222 COVID-19 vaccine. The germline V gene has CDR1 SNHLY and CDR2 FYNNEI. The CDR3 is 13 residues long. V was pared by 3 bases and J by 7 bases, with 10 bases between. Assay used: immunoSEQ multiplex PCR; TCRdb lists only in-frame clones, some missing. The data hold fewer than 120,000 clones, with 85% to 90% observed a single time. This receptor was taken from an adult who received the AZD1222 COVID-19 vaccine. This chain connects TRBV2 to TRBJ1-5, with D maybe TRBD1 (5 bases). The material was peripheral blood, obtained 28 days after the second AZD1222 dose. As DNA, the CDR3 is TGTGCCAGCAGTGATCAGGGAACACAGCCCCAGCATTTT. Protein sequence: CASSDQGTQPQHF.